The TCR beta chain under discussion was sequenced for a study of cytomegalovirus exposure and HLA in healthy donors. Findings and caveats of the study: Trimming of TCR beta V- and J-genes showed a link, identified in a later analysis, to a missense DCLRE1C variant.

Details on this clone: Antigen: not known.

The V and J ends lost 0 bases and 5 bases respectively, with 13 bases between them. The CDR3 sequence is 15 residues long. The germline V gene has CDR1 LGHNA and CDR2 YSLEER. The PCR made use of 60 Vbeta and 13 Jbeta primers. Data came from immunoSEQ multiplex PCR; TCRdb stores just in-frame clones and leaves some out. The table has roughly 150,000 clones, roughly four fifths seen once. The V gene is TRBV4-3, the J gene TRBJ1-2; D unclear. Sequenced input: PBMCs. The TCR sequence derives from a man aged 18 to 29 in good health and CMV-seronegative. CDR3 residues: CASSQDTGPSYGYTF. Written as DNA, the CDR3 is TGCGCCAGCAGCCAAGATACGGGTCCTTCGTATGGCTACACCTTC.